This T cell receptor beta chain derives from a study of cytomegalovirus exposure and HLA in healthy donors. This clone was counted only a few times. PCR amplification relied on 60 Vbeta primers (plus 13 Jbeta primers). Assay: immunoSEQ multiplex PCR; the TCRdb copy retains only in-frame clones and omits some. The sample lists about 120,000 clones; 74% were seen once. The V end was cut by 6 bases, the J end by 1 base, with 13 bases between. CDR3 length equals 14 residues. Germline V gene data show CDR1 as MNHNY and CDR2 as SVGAGI (reference sequence). V usage is TRBV6-6 and J usage is TRBJ2-7; a weak D match, TRBD2 (5 bases). Sequencing input: PBMCs. This clonotype was sampled from a woman between 45 and 65 years old in good health and CMV-seropositive. CDR3 DNA: TGTGCCAGCAGGGACTTCGAGGTGTCCTACGAGCAGTACTTC. Residues: CASRDFEVSYEQYF.